The present T cell receptor beta chain was sequenced within a study of cytomegalovirus exposure and HLA in healthy donors. The study, taken as a whole, reports: The number of N-insertions in an Asian-associated ancestry cluster was reportedly below the 666-donor mean in a later analysis.

This clone was counted a few times. Its cognate antigen is unknown. PCR amplification relied on 60 Vbeta primers (plus 13 Jbeta primers). The assay was immunoSEQ multiplex PCR, and TCRdb's table has in-frame clones only and misses some. The profile shows about 150,000 clones, about three quarters of them singletons. The TCR was taken from a male donor in good health and CMV-seronegative. The sequencing sample was made of PBMCs.

CDR3 residues: CAISGVSGDSYEQYF. In DNA, the CDR3 is TGTGCCATCAGTGGGGTTAGCGGGGATTCCTACGAGCAGTACTTC. This chain uses TRBV10-3 with TRBJ2-7, with 8 positions matching TRBD2. V lost 4 bases, J lost 1 base, and 6 bases stayed unmatched. CDR3 length: 15 amino acids. Germline values: CDR1 ENHRY, CDR2 SYGVKD.